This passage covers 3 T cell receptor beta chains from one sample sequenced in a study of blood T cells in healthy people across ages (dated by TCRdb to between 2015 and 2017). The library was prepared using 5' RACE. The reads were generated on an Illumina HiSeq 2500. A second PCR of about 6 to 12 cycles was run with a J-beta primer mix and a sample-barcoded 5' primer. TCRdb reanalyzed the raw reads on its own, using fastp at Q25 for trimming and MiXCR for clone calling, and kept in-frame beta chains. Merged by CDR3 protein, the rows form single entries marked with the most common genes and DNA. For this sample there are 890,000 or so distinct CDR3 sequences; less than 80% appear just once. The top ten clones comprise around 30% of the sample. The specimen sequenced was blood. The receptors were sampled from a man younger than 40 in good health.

For the CDR3, the DNA is TGTGCCAGCAGTTTGGGGTCGGCTAGCGGGGATTCTGAGCAGTTCTTC. Its translation is CASSLGSASGDSEQFF. This chain links TRBV12-3 or TRBV12-4 with TRBJ2-1; 9 bases are shared with TRBD2. The CDR3 is 16 residues long. Trimming took 3 bases from V and 9 from J; bases not matched to a gene: 12.

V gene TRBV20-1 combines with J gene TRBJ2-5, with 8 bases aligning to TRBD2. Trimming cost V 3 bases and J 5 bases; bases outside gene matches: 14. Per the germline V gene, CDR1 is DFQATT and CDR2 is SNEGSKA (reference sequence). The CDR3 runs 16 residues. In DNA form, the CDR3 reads TGCAGTGCTAGTAGGATTTCGGGACTAGTCTACGAGACCCAGTACTTC. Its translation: CSASRISGLVYETQYF.

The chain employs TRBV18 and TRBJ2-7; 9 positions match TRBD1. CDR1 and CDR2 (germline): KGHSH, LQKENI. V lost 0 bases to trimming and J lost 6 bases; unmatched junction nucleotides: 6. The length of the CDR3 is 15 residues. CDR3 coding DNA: TGTGCCAGCTCACCACCGGGACAGGGATTGGGCGAGCAGTACTTC. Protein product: CASSPPGQGLGEQYF.